This TCR beta chain originates from a study of CXCR3-negative and CXCR3-positive naive CD8 T cells. Through 5' RACE with UMI labels, the TRB cDNA libraries were prepared. For each CDR3 protein, TCRdb gives one entry from its re-call of the 5' RACE reads, without DNA. The sample's table shows about 41,000 distinct CDR3 sequences. General study points: Sequencing showed both naive subsets with comparably high diversity, and memory CD8+ cells much lower. The study found more hydrophobic TRB CDR3s in CXCR3-positive naive cells than in CXCR3-negative naive cells. Naive cells, whether CXCR3-negative or CXCR3-positive, had similar TRBV-TRBJ usage, while memory cells differed.

Details on this clonotype: Its antigen remains unknown.

Naive CD8+ T cells showed CD45RO-CCR7+CD27+CD95-. The sequencing input was naive CXCR3- CD8+ T cells from blood. As for subset: CD45RO-CCR7+CD27+CD95- naive CD8+ T cells lacking CXCR3 (TNR3-). The TCR was taken from a human donor in good health. Some clones in this sample may be carry-over from other donors' samples.

The CDR3 is CASSRRDRVYVTEAFF. The gene calls are TRBV21-1 and TRBJ1-1; TCRdb's D call, TRBD1, is unchecked because there is no DNA. TRBV21-1 is annotated as a pseudogene. This CDR3 is built from 16 residues.